The 20 T cell receptor beta chains below all came from one sample that was sequenced in a study of blood T cell repertoires in COVID-19. Using immunoSEQ multiplex PCR, the repertoire was profiled, and TCRdb retains in-frame clones only, with some absent. This sample yields about 85,000 clones, of which roughly 87% are seen a single time; about 2% belongs to the top ten. Specimen: peripheral blood. The origin of the receptors is a man aged 50 or older with acute or convalescent COVID-19.

The chain joins TRBV11-2 to TRBJ2-6; no firm D call. There are 15 residues in the CDR3. V was clipped by 5 bases and J by 4 bases, with 12 bases between them. Germline V gives CDR1 SGHAT, CDR2 FQNNGV. The CDR3 loop is CASSPVYGGANVLTF. CDR3 in DNA: TGTGCCAGCAGCCCAGTTTACGGGGGGGCCAACGTCCTGACTTTC.

This chain joins TRBV28 and TRBJ1-2; D may be TRBD1 (5 bases). CDR1 and CDR2 (germline): MDHEN, SYDVKM. Trimming removed 5 bases from V and 4 bases from J, with 17 bases in between. This CDR3 is 15 amino acids long. CDR3 loop: CASSPQGDLRYGYTF. CDR3 coding DNA: TGTGCCAGCAGTCCCCAGGGTGACTTACGCTATGGCTACACCTTC.

The rearrangement links TRBV11-1 to TRBJ2-1; the match to TRBD1 covers 7 bases. CDR1 and CDR2 (germline): SGHAT, FQDESV (reference sequence). CDR3 length: 13 residues. V gave up 5 bases and J gave up 8 bases; unmatched junction bases: 6. The CDR3 DNA is TGTGCCAGCAGCCAGGACAGGTGGGATGAGCAGTTCTTC. Protein sequence: CASSQDRWDEQFF.

The chain is built from TRBV6-4 and TRBJ1-6; D is perhaps TRBD1 (6 bases). This CDR3 has 14 amino acids. V lost 8 bases, J lost 6 bases, and 14 bases lay in between. CDR1 is MRHNA, CDR2 SNTAGT, per germline. The DNA for the CDR3 is TGTGCCAGCCAACGGACAGTGCTTAATTCACCCCTCCACTTT. Encoded protein: CASQRTVLNSPLHF.

CDR3 residues: CASSDHGQPGGEAFF. CDR3 DNA: TGTGCCAGTAGTGACCATGGACAGCCAGGCGGTGAAGCTTTCTTT. The rearrangement uses TRBV19 and TRBJ1-1; possible D gene TRBD1, 6 bases. The CDR3 is made up of 15 amino acids. V lost 5 bases and J 7 bases, leaving 20 bases between the germline ends. Germline lookup yields CDR1 LNHDA and CDR2 SQIVND (reference sequence). Full variable domain (remainder filled in from reference TRBV19 and TRBJ1-1): DGGITQSPKYLFRKEGQNVTLSCEQNLNHDAMYWYRQDPGQGLRLIYYSQIVNDFQKGDIAEGYSVSREKKESFPLTVTSAQKNPTAFYLCASSDHGQPGGEAFFGQGTRLTVV.

The CDR3 loop reads CATSDSTNYGYTF. Written as DNA, the CDR3 is TGTGCCACCAGTGATTCAACTAACTATGGCTACACCTTC. The chain recombines TRBV24-1 with TRBJ1-2; D ambiguous. From germline, CDR1 is KGHDR and CDR2 SFDVKD. V shed 2 bases and J shed 0 bases, with 3 bases lying between them. The CDR3 runs to 13 residues.

V and J are TRBV19 and TRBJ1-5; TRBD1 matches 9 bases. The germline V gene encodes CDR1 LNHDA and CDR2 SQIVND (reference sequence). This CDR3 comprises 15 residues. V lost 9 bases and J lost 5; bases outside the gene matches: 11. The CDR3 DNA is TGTGCCAGCCGGACAGGGGCTGATGGGGATCAGCCCCAGCATTTT. Its translation: CASRTGADGDQPQHF.

This chain joins TRBV7-3 and TRBJ2-5; D might be TRBD1 (6 bases). Germline CDR1 and CDR2: SGHTA and FQGTGA. Trimming shortened V by 4 bases and J by 7 bases, and 13 bases separated the two germline ends. CDR3 length: 13 residues. The CDR3 protein is CASSSWTDGTQYF. CDR3 sequence (DNA): TGTGCCAGCAGCTCCTGGACAGATGGGACCCAGTACTTC.

The chain recombines TRBV3-1 (or the pseudogene TRBV3-2) with TRBJ1-4; D gene unclear. Germline V gene sequence: CDR1 LGHDT, CDR2 YNNKEL (reference sequence). The V and J ends lost 2 bases and 9 bases respectively, with 10 bases between them. The CDR3 runs 13 residues. The CDR3 bases are TGTGCCAGCAGCCAAAGTACAGATCAAAAACTGTTTTTT. It codes for CASSQSTDQKLFF.

The rearrangement joins TRBV5-5 to TRBJ2-1, with D perhaps TRBD2 (5 bases). This CDR3 comprises 15 residues. V was cut by 4 bases and J by 10 bases, with 21 bases left in between. From germline, CDR1 is SGHKS and CDR2 YYEKEE (reference sequence). CDR3 DNA: TGTGCCAGCAGCCCGGAGGCGGAGGCCGGGCGGGAGCAGTTCTTC. This gives the protein CASSPEAEAGREQFF.

This CDR3 reads CASSQGDREGGTEAFF. CDR3 DNA sequence: TGTGCCAGCAGCCAAGGTGACAGGGAAGGGGGGACTGAAGCTTTCTTT. This chain links TRBV4-2 with TRBJ1-1; 7 bases match TRBD1. Germline V lookup: CDR1 LGHNA, CDR2 YNFKEQ. CDR3 length: 16 residues. V gave up 1 base and J gave up 5 bases; unmatched junction bases: 10.

The rearrangement joins TRBV7-9 to TRBJ2-5, with D tentatively TRBD1 (6 bases). Germline CDR1 reads SEHNR; CDR2 reads FQNEAQ (reference sequence). The CDR3 length is 15 residues. The ends were cut back, 0 bases at V and 1 base at J, with 9 bases in the middle. The CDR3 bases are TGTGCCAGCAGCTTAGCGGGCAGGGGCCAAGAGACCCAGTACTTC. Translation: CASSLAGRGQETQYF.

The J gene is TRBJ2-2, the V gene TRBV11-2, with 7 bases that match TRBD2. Germline trimming cut 3 bases from V and 6 bases from J; bases unmatched to any gene: 4. This CDR3 spans 14 amino acids. CDR1 and CDR2 (germline): SGHAT, FQNNGV. The chain's CDR3 is CASSFNRGAGELFF. Written as DNA, the CDR3 is TGTGCCAGCAGCTTTAACCGGGGGGCCGGGGAGCTGTTTTTT.

The chain couples TRBV7-8 to TRBJ2-3; D might be TRBD2 (5 bases). The V and J ends lost 5 bases and 0 bases respectively, with 12 bases between them. CDR1 is SGHVS and CDR2 is FQNEAQ in the germline V gene. CDR3 length: 15 residues. The CDR3 here is CASSRSGISTDTQYF. DNA for the CDR3: TGTGCCAGCAGCCGCTCGGGGATAAGCACAGATACGCAGTATTTT. Based on the CDR3 plus reference TRBV7-8 and TRBJ2-3, the full variable domain is GAGVSQSPRYKVAKRGQDVALRCDPISGHVSLFWYQQALGQGPEFLTYFQNEAQLDKSGLPSDRFFAERPEGSVSTLKIQRTQQEDSAVYLCASSRSGISTDTQYFGPGTRLTVL.

V is TRBV5-6 and J is TRBJ2-3, with D unresolved. Trimming pared 3 bases from V and 5 bases from J, leaving 16 bases between. This CDR3 is built from 15 residues. Germline CDR1 reads SGHDT; CDR2 reads YYEEEE. The CDR3 DNA reads as TGTGCCAGCAGCTCCTACTATCCCGGAATAGATACGCAGTATTTT. This codes for CASSSYYPGIDTQYF.

This chain links TRBV14 with TRBJ1-6, with D unresolved. Per the germline V gene, CDR1 is SGHDN and CDR2 is FVKESK. Trimming cost V 0 bases and J 7 bases, with 7 bases left between them. The CDR3 has 14 amino acids. The CDR3 is CASSQERRNSPLHF. DNA of the CDR3: TGTGCCAGCAGCCAAGAAAGGAGGAATTCACCCCTCCACTTT.

The rearrangement links TRBV7-3 to TRBJ2-1; D is possibly TRBD1 (6 bases). Trimming took 2 bases from V and 0 from J, leaving 20 bases between them. Germline values: CDR1 SGHTA, CDR2 FQGTGA. The CDR3 length is 19 residues. CDR3 amino acids: CASSLQSGAPGSSYNEQFF. For the CDR3, the DNA is TGTGCCAGCAGCTTACAATCAGGGGCTCCAGGGAGCTCCTACAATGAGCAGTTCTTC.

This chain connects TRBV24-1 to TRBJ2-3, with 8 bases lining up with TRBD1. The ends lost 0 bases at V and 5 bases at J; junction bases unmatched: 3. CDR3 size: 15 residues. The V gene's germline CDR1 is KGHDR and CDR2 SFDVKD. The CDR3 coding sequence is TGTGCCACCAGTGATTTGCCAGGGGGCGAAGATACGCAGTATTTT. As protein: CATSDLPGGEDTQYF.

The chain recombines TRBV6-5 with TRBJ2-7; 9 positions match TRBD1. The germline V gene has CDR1 MNHEY and CDR2 SVGAGI. The trim removed 10 bases at V and 3 bases at J, leaving 7 bases unmatched. The CDR3 consists of 13 residues. Written as DNA, the CDR3 is TGTGCCACTTATTTGACAGGGGGCTACGAGCAGTACGTC. Its protein is CATYLTGGYEQYV.

The chain carries TRBV6-5 and TRBJ1-4; 9 bases map to TRBD1. CDR1 and CDR2 from the germline V gene are MNHEY and SVGAGI. The CDR3 consists of 15 residues. V dropped 6 bases and J dropped 4; count of bases not matched to a gene: 6. The CDR3 protein is CASSLTGGDNEKLFF. The CDR3 DNA reads TGTGCCAGCAGCTTGACAGGGGGAGATAATGAAAAACTGTTTTTT.